This entry concerns a single T cell receptor beta chain. Its antigen is still unknown. This entry is derived from a study of cytomegalovirus exposure and HLA in healthy donors. Study results and limitations: The likely origin of a cluster of highly shared sequence variants was a sequencing artifact.

CDR3 length equals 16 residues. Trimming left V 2 bases short and J 1 base short, with 16 bases between. Germline lookup yields CDR1 SGHNT and CDR2 YYREEE (reference sequence). The PCR made use of 60 Vbeta and 13 Jbeta primers. The data were produced by immunoSEQ multiplex PCR, yet TCRdb's version contains in-frame clones alone and is incomplete. Of roughly 100,000 clones listed, around 9.6% were seen once; the top ten hold 5.1%. The rearrangement links TRBV5-4 to TRBJ2-7; possibly TRBD2 for D (7 bases). The TCR was taken from a man aged 45-60 years in good health and CMV-seropositive. Sequenced input: PBMCs. CDR3 sequence reads: CASSFGGLAASYEQYF. The CDR3 bases are TGTGCCAGCAGCTTTGGGGGGCTAGCGGCTTCCTACGAGCAGTACTTC.